Each of the 20 T cell receptor beta chains below was sequenced from the same sample in a study of patients and donors after allogeneic stem cell transplantation. TCRdb re-analysed the RT-PCR reads in MiXCR, keeping a single row per CDR3 protein. The sample holds 150,000 to 250,000 distinct CDR3 sequences, 41% seen once. The sequencing input was blood, either unsorted or a sorted T cell fraction (not recorded which). The receptors were gathered from a human donor who was either an allogeneic HSCT recipient or a stem cell or donor lymphocyte infusion donor (not recorded which). It is not recorded whose cells these are; they may come from a transplant donor.

The CDR3 reads CASSYLTDSKNTEAFF. DNA of the CDR3: TGTGCCAGCAGTTACCTAACGGACAGCAAGAACACTGAAGCTTTCTTT. This chain links TRBV6-2 or TRBV6-3 with TRBJ1-1; TRBD1 is a possible D gene (6 bases). Deletions cut 2 bases from V and 1 base from J, with 14 bases between. CDR3 length equals 16 residues. Germline V gene data show CDR1 as MNHEY and CDR2 as SVGEGT.

V and J are TRBV20-1 and TRBJ1-2, with TRBD1 as a possible D gene (5 bases). The V end was cut by 6 bases, the J end by 8 bases, with 13 bases between. The CDR3 is made up of 11 amino acids. Germline assignment: CDR1 DFQATT and CDR2 SNEGSKA (reference sequence). This chain's CDR3 is CSAGALRGYTF. The CDR3 bases are TGCAGTGCAGGGGCTTTGAGGGGCTACACCTTC.

The chain joins TRBV9 to TRBJ1-6; the D gene is possibly TRBD1 (5 bases). Trimming cost V 4 bases and J 8 bases, with 16 bases left between them. Per the germline V gene, CDR1 is SGDLS and CDR2 is YYNGEE. This CDR3 region has 15 residues. The CDR3: CASSRGEIGDSPLHF. The CDR3 DNA sequence: TGTGCCAGCAGCCGAGGGGAGATAGGGGATTCACCCCTCCACTTT.

V and J are TRBV4-1 and TRBJ2-3; TRBD1 might be the D (6 bases). The V gene lost 1 base and the J gene lost 1 base, with 12 bases spanning the gap. CDR1 is MGHRA and CDR2 is YSYEKL in the germline V gene. The CDR3 is made up of 16 amino acids. The CDR3 DNA follows: TGCGCCAGCAGCCAAGTAGAGGCAGGGGGCACAGATACGCAGTATTTT. This gives the protein CASSQVEAGGTDTQYF.

This clonotype has just a few counts. This chain uses TRBV6-2 or TRBV6-3 with TRBJ1-1, with D hard to call. Germline CDR1 MNHEY, CDR2 SVGEGT. The CDR3 runs to 11 residues. Trimming removed 5 bases from V and 10 bases from J, with 11 bases in between. The CDR3 here is CASSVPPGAFF. The DNA for the CDR3 is TGTGCCAGCAGTGTACCCCCGGGAGCTTTCTTT.

CDR3 residues: CASSYLQGDGTEAFF. For the CDR3, the DNA is TGTGCCAGCAGTTACCTTCAGGGGGATGGCACTGAAGCTTTCTTT. This chain links TRBV6-5 with TRBJ1-1, with 7 positions matching TRBD1. This CDR3 region has 15 residues. The germline V gene encodes CDR1 MNHEY and CDR2 SVGAGI. V dropped 2 bases and J dropped 4; count of bases not matched to a gene: 7.

This clonotype was seen a few times. V is TRBV15 and J is TRBJ1-1, with 9 bases that match TRBD1. The V and J ends lost 5 bases and 2 bases, in that order; junction bases with no gene match: 6. CDR1 LNHNV and CDR2 YYDKDF come from the germline V gene (reference sequence). The CDR3 is 15 residues long. CDR3 sequence (DNA): TGTGCCACCAGCGGGGGACAGGGTTTAAACACTGAAGCTTTCTTT. It translates to CATSGGQGLNTEAFF.

This chain joins TRBV9 and TRBJ2-3; no definite D call. Germline V gene sequence: CDR1 SGDLS, CDR2 YYNGEE. Deletions cut 0 bases from V and 0 bases from J, with 8 bases between. This CDR3 region has 15 residues. The CDR3 region has the DNA TGTGCCAGCAGCGTAGTTGGGTCTAGCACAGATACGCAGTATTTT. This gives the protein CASSVVGSSTDTQYF.

The V gene is TRBV7-2, the J gene TRBJ2-2, with D unclear. Germline V gives CDR1 SGHTA, CDR2 FQGNSA. V lost 1 base and J lost 7, with 13 bases in between. CDR3 size: 15 residues. The CDR3 reads CASSLDIIWGGELFF. As DNA, the CDR3 is TGTGCCAGCAGCTTAGATATTATCTGGGGCGGGGAGCTGTTTTTT.

This chain links TRBV5-1 with TRBJ1-2; D unresolved. V lost 0 bases and J lost 0, with 9 bases in between. This CDR3 has 15 amino acids. In germline, CDR1 is SGHRS, CDR2 YFSETQ. DNA of the CDR3: TGCGCCAGCAGCTTGGAACGCCCTGCTAACTATGGCTACACCTTC. Amino acid sequence: CASSLERPANYGYTF.

J is TRBJ2-1 and V is TRBV2; no clear D gene. The germline gives CDR1 SNHLY, CDR2 FYNNEI. V was cut by 6 bases and J by 6 bases, with 9 bases left in between. This CDR3 is 12 amino acids long. The CDR3 DNA follows: TGTGCCAGCAGGAGACTGAGCAATGAGCAGTTCTTC. It specifies CASRRLSNEQFF.

This clonotype has more than one count but fewer than ten. V usage is TRBV6-5 and J usage is TRBJ1-1; D remains unclear. The CDR3 totals 17 residues. Between the trimmed V and J ends, which lost 1 base and 8 bases, there was a span of 23 bases. CDR1 is MNHEY, CDR2 SVGAGI, per germline. CDR3 amino acids: CASSYWGGQPYSHEAFF. The CDR3 coding sequence is TGTGCCAGCAGTTACTGGGGAGGCCAGCCTTATTCACACGAAGCTTTCTTT.

This clonotype has a handful of counts. This sequence joins TRBV5-1 and TRBJ1-5; unclear D gene. The V end lost 0 bases, the J end lost 2 bases, and 12 bases lay between the germline ends. CDR3 length: 16 amino acids. Germline CDR1 reads SGHRS; CDR2 reads YFSETQ. The CDR3 loop reads CASSLDSRRGNQPQHF. Written as DNA, the CDR3 is TGCGCCAGCAGCTTGGATTCCAGGAGGGGCAATCAGCCCCAGCATTTT.

This clonotype was picked up a small number of times. This rearrangement joins TRBV3-1 to TRBJ1-2; D remains ambiguous. Germline lookup yields CDR1 LGHDT and CDR2 YNNKEL (reference sequence). The CDR3 extends over 13 amino acids. V lost 0 bases to trimming and J lost 4 bases, with 6 bases between them. The CDR3 spells CASSQDPGYGYTF. CDR3 nucleotide sequence: TGTGCCAGCAGCCAAGATCCAGGCTATGGCTACACCTTC.

The V and J genes are TRBV10-3 and TRBJ2-1; D is unclear. V lost 10 bases and J lost 4, with 11 bases in between. CDR1 is ENHRY, CDR2 SYGVKD, per germline. The CDR3 extends over 12 amino acids. CDR3 residues: CATAGPYNEQFF. The CDR3 nucleotides are TGTGCCACCGCCGGGCCTTACAATGAGCAGTTCTTC.

The V gene is TRBV5-1, the J gene TRBJ2-1, with 7 bases that match TRBD1. Germline loops: CDR1 SGHRS, CDR2 YFSETQ. This CDR3 region has 15 residues. Trimming at V came to 0 bases and at J to 9 bases, leaving 9 bases not matched to a gene. The CDR3 region has the DNA TGCGCCAGCAGCTTGGCTGGGTTCCCAGGGGGTGAGCAGTTCTTC. It specifies CASSLAGFPGGEQFF.

V gene TRBV7-2 combines with J gene TRBJ1-3; no clear D. The V and J ends lost 5 bases and 6 bases respectively, with 14 bases between them. CDR1 and CDR2 (germline): SGHTA, FQGNSA. CDR3 length: 14 residues. This chain's CDR3 is CASSPREGTNTIYF. In nucleotides, the CDR3 is TGTGCCAGCAGCCCCCGGGAGGGTACAAACACCATATATTTT. The full variable domain, in which reference TRBV7-2 and TRBJ1-3 provide the parts outside the CDR3, is GAGVSQSPSNKVTEKGKDVELRCDPISGHTALYWYRQSLGQGLEFLIYFQGNSAPDKSGLPSDRFSAERTGGSVSTLTIQRTQQEDSAVYLCASSPREGTNTIYFGEGSWLTVV.

The V call is TRBV5-1, the J call TRBJ1-1; D remains ambiguous. The V gene's germline CDR1 is SGHRS and CDR2 YFSETQ. The CDR3 loop spans 13 amino acids. V was cut by 4 bases and J by 11 bases, with 18 bases left in between. The CDR3 reads CASSHPPAADAFF. The CDR3 DNA reads TGCGCCAGCAGCCACCCCCCCGCGGCGGATGCTTTCTTT. Variable domain in full (rest from reference TRBV5-1 and TRBJ1-1): KAGVTQTPRYLIKTRGQQVTLSCSPISGHRSVSWYQQTPGQGLQFLFEYFSETQRNKGNFPGRFSGRQFSNSRSEMNVSTLELGDSALYLCASSHPPAADAFFGQGTRLTVV.

This chain joins TRBV28 and TRBJ2-1; TRBD2 might be the D (6 bases). CDR3 size: 14 residues. Germline V gene data show CDR1 as MDHEN and CDR2 as SYDVKM. V dropped 8 bases and J dropped 3 bases, with 14 bases sitting between them. The CDR3 spells CASPPQGLYNEQFF. The CDR3 DNA follows: TGTGCCAGCCCCCCCCAGGGACTCTACAATGAGCAGTTCTTC.

V usage is TRBV27 and J usage is TRBJ1-6, with a weak D call TRBD1 (5 bases). CDR3 length: 15 residues. Germline assignment: CDR1 MNHEY and CDR2 SMNVEV (reference sequence). V was trimmed by 2 bases and J by 7 bases, leaving 12 bases between them. The CDR3 reads CASSLEGPRNSPLHF. CDR3 bases: TGTGCCAGCAGTTTAGAGGGACCGAGAAATTCACCCCTCCACTTT.